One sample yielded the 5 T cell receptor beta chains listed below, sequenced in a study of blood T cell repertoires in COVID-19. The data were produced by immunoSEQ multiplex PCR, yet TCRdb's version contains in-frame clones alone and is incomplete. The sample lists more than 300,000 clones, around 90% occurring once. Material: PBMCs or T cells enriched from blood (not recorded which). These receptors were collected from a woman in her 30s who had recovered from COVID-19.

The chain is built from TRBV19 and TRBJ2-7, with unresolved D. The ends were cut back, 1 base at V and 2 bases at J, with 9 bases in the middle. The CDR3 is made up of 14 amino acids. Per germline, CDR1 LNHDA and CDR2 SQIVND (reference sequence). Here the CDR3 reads CASSIVGTTYEQYF. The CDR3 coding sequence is TGTGCCAGTAGTATAGTGGGCACGACCTACGAGCAGTACTTC.

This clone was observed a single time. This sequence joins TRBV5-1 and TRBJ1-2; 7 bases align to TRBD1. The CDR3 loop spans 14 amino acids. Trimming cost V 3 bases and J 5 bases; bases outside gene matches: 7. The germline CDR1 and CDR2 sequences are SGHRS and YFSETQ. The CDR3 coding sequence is TGCGCCAGCAGCTGGTCCGGGACAGCTTATGGCTACACCTTC. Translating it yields CASSWSGTAYGYTF.

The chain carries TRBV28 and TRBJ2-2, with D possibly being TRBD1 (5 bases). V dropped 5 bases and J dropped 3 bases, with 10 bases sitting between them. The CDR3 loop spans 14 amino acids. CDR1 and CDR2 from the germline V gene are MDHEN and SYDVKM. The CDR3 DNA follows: TGTGCCAGCAGTCGACAGATGTACACCGGGGAGCTGTTTTTT. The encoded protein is CASSRQMYTGELFF.

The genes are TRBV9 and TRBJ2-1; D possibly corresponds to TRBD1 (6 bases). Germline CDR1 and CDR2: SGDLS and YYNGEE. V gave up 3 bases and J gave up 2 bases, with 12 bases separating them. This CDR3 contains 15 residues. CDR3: CASSAYRETYNEQFF. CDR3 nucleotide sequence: TGTGCCAGCAGCGCCTACAGGGAAACCTACAATGAGCAGTTCTTC.

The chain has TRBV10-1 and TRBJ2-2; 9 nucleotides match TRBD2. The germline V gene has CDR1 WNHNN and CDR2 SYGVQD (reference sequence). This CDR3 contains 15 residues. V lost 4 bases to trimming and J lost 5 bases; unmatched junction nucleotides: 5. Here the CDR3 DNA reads TGCGCCAGCAGTGGGCTAGCGGGGATAACCGGGGAGCTGTTTTTT. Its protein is CASSGLAGITGELFF.